This passage covers 3 T cell receptor beta chains from one sample sequenced in a study of T cell responses to AZD1222 COVID-19 vaccine. Sequenced by immunoSEQ multiplex PCR; TCRdb stores in-frame clones only, minus some. Found here are roughly 160,000 clones, approximately 94% of them singletons; the top ten hold about 0.6%. The sample here was peripheral blood, taken on day 0 of AZD1222 vaccination. These receptors all stem from an adult in good health.

On this clone itself: The sample has other DNA sequences that encode this CDR3 too. V usage is TRBV19 and J usage is TRBJ1-1; no clear D gene. Trimming pared 1 base from V and 1 base from J, leaving 7 bases between. The CDR3 spans 14 residues. Germline values: CDR1 LNHDA, CDR2 SQIVND (reference sequence). The CDR3 spells CASSIGGGNTEAFF. CDR3 DNA: TGTGCCAGTAGTATAGGGGGTGGGAACACTGAAGCTTTCTTT.

The chain couples TRBV20-1 to TRBJ1-1; D remains ambiguous. The CDR3 spans 10 residues. Trimming took 0 bases from V and 9 from J, leaving 5 bases between them. The germline V gene has CDR1 DFQATT and CDR2 SNEGSKA (reference sequence). CDR3 residues: CSARDGQAFF. DNA for the CDR3: TGCAGTGCTAGAGACGGGCAAGCTTTCTTT.

The V and J genes are TRBV5-6 and TRBJ1-2; TRBD1 aligns across 8 bases. The CDR3 has 16 residues. The V gene's germline CDR1 is SGHDT and CDR2 YYEEEE. The J segment lost 4 bases and the V segment lost 4 bases, leaving 12 bases of the junction unmatched. This CDR3 reads CASSDGQGPGGYGYTF. In nucleotides, the CDR3 is TGTGCCAGCAGCGACGGACAGGGCCCCGGAGGCTATGGCTACACCTTC.